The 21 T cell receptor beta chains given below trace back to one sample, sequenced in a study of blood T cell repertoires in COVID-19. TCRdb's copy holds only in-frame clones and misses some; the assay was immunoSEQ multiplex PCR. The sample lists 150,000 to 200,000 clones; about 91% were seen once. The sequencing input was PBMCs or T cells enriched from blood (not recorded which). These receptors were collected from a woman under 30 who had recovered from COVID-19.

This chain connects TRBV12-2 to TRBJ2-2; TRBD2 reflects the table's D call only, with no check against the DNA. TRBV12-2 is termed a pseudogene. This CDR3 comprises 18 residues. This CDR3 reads CASRLVKGLDRTNGELFF. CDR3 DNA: TGTGCAAGTCGCTTAGTGAAGGGACTAGATCGAACGAACGGGGAGCTGTTTTTT.

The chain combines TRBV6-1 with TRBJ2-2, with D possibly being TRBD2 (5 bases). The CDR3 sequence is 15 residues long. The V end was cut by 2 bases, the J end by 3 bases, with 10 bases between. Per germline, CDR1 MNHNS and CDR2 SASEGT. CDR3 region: CASSELGLHTGELFF. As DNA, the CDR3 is TGTGCCAGCAGTGAACTCGGACTGCACACCGGGGAGCTGTTTTTT.

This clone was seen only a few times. The CDR3 coding sequence is TGTGCCAGCAGGGCCCCCGGGATAAGTGATGGCTACACCTTC. This sequence encodes CASRAPGISDGYTF. This sequence joins TRBV27 and TRBJ1-2; no reliable D call. The CDR3 length is 14 residues. Between the trimmed V and J ends, which lost 6 bases and 6 bases, there was a span of 17 bases. Germline-derived CDR1 and CDR2 are MNHEY and SMNVEV (reference sequence).

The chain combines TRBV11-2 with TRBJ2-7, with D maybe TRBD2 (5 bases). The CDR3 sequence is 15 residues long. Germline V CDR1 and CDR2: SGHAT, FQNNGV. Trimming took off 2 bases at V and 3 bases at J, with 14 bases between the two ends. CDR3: CASSLNVGANYEQYF. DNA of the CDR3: TGTGCCAGCAGCTTAAATGTGGGAGCCAACTACGAGCAGTACTTC.

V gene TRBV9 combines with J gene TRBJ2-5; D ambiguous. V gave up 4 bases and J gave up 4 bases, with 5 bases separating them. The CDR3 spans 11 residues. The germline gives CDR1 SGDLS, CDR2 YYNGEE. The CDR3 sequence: CASSSLETQYF. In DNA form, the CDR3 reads TGTGCCAGCAGCTCTCTAGAGACCCAGTACTTC.

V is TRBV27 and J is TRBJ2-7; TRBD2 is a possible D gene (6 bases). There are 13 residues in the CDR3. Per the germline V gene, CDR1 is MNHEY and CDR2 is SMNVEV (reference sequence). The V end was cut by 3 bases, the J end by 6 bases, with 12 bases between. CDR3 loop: CASSFRQGGEQYF. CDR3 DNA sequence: TGTGCCAGCAGTTTTCGGCAGGGAGGCGAGCAGTACTTC.

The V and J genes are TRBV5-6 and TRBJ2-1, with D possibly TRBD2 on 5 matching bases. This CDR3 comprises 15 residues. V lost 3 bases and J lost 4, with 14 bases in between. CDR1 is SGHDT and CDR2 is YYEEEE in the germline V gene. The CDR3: CASSSAYGLYNEQFF. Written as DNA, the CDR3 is TGTGCCAGCAGCTCAGCCTACGGACTGTACAATGAGCAGTTCTTC.

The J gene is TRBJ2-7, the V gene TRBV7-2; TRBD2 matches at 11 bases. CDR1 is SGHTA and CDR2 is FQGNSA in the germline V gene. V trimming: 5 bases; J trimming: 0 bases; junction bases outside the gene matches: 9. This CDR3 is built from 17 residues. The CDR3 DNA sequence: TGTGCCAGCAGCATCGGGGCTAGCGGGAGGCCCTCCTACGAGCAGTACTTC. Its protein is CASSIGASGRPSYEQYF. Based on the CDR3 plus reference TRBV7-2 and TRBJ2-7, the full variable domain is GAGVSQSPSNKVTEKGKDVELRCDPISGHTALYWYRQSLGQGLEFLIYFQGNSAPDKSGLPSDRFSAERTGGSVSTLTIQRTQQEDSAVYLCASSIGASGRPSYEQYFGPGTRLTVT.

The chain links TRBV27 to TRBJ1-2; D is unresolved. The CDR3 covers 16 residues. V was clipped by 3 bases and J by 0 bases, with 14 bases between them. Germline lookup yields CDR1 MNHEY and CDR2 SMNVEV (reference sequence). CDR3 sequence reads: CASSFGDPLANYGYTF. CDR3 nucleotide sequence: TGTGCCAGCAGTTTCGGGGATCCCCTAGCTAACTATGGCTACACCTTC.

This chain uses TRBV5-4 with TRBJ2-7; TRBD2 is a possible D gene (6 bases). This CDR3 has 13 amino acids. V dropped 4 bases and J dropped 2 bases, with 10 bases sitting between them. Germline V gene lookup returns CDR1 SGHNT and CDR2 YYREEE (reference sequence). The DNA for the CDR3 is TGTGCCAGCAGCCGGGGGAGCGCCTACGAGCAGTACTTC. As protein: CASSRGSAYEQYF.

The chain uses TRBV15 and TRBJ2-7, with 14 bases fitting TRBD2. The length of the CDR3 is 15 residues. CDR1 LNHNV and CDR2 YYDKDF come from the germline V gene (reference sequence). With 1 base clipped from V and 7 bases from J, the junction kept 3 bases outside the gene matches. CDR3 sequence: CATSRGLAGGREQYF. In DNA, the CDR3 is TGTGCCACCAGCAGAGGACTAGCGGGAGGGCGGGAGCAGTACTTC.

CDR3 sequence reads: CASSDASGRHEQFF. DNA of the CDR3: TGTGCCAGCAGTGATGCTAGCGGGAGGCATGAGCAGTTCTTC. The V gene is TRBV6-1, the J gene TRBJ2-1; 11 bases map to TRBD2. This CDR3 spans 14 amino acids. Germline V gene sequence: CDR1 MNHNS, CDR2 SASEGT. The trim removed 3 bases at V and 8 bases at J, leaving 3 bases unmatched.

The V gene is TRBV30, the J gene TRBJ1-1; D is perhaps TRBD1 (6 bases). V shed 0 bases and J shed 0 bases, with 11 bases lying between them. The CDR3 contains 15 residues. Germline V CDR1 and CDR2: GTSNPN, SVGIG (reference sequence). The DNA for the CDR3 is TGTGCCTGGAGTGTATTGCAGGGGCTGAACACTGAAGCTTTCTTT. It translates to CAWSVLQGLNTEAFF.

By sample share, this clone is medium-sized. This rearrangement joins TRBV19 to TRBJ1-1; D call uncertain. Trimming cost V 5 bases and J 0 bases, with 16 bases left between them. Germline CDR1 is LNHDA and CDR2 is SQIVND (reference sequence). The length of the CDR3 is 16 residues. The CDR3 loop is CASSLYVCTVNTEAFF. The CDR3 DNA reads TGTGCCAGTAGTCTTTACGTGTGTACGGTGAACACTGAAGCTTTCTTT.

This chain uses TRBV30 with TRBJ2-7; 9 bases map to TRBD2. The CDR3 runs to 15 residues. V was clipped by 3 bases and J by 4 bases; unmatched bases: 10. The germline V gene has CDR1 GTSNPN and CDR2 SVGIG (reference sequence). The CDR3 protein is CAWRELAGARYEQYF. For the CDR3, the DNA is TGTGCCTGGAGGGAATTAGCGGGAGCGAGGTACGAGCAGTACTTC.

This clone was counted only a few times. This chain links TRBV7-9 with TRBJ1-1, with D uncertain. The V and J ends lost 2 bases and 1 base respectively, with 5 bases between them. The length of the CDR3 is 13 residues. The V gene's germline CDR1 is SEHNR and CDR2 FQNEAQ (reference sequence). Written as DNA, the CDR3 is TGTGCCAGCAGCTTACAGGCGAACACTGAAGCTTTCTTT. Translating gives CASSLQANTEAFF.

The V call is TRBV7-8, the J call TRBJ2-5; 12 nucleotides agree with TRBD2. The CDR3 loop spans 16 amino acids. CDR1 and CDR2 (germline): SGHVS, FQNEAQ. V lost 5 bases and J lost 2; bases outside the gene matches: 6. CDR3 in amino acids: CASSLRTSGAQETQYF. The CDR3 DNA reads TGTGCCAGCAGCCTCCGGACTAGCGGGGCTCAAGAGACCCAGTACTTC. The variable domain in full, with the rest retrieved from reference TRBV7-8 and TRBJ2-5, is GAGVSQSPRYKVAKRGQDVALRCDPISGHVSLFWYQQALGQGPEFLTYFQNEAQLDKSGLPSDRFFAERPEGSVSTLKIQRTQQEDSAVYLCASSLRTSGAQETQYFGPGTRLLVL.

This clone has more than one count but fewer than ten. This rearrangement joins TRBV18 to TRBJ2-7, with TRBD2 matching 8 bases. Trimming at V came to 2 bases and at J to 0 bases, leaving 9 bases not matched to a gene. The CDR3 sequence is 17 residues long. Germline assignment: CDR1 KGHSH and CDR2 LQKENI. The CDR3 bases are TGTGCCAGCTCACCATCCGACGGCGGGAGGCGCTCCTACGAGCAGTACTTC. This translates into CASSPSDGGRRSYEQYF. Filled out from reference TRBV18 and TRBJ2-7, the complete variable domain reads NAGVMQNPRHLVRRRGQEARLRCSPMKGHSHVYWYRQLPEEGLKFMVYLQKENIIDESGMPKERFSAEFPKEGPSILRIQQVVRGDSAAYFCASSPSDGGRRSYEQYFGPGTRLTVT.

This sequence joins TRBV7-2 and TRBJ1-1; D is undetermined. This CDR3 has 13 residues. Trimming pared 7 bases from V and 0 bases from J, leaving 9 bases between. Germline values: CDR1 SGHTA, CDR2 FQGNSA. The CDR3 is CASTSMLNTEAFF. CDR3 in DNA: TGTGCCAGCACTAGTATGCTGAACACTGAAGCTTTCTTT. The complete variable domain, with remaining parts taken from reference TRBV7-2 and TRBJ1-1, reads GAGVSQSPSNKVTEKGKDVELRCDPISGHTALYWYRQSLGQGLEFLIYFQGNSAPDKSGLPSDRFSAERTGGSVSTLTIQRTQQEDSAVYLCASTSMLNTEAFFGQGTRLTVV.

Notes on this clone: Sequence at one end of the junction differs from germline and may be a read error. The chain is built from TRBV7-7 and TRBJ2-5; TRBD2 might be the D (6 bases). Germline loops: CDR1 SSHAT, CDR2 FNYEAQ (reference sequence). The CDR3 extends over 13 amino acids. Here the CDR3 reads CASSLDGGETQYF. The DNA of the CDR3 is TGTGCTAGCAGCTTAGACGGGGGAGAGACCCAGTACTTC. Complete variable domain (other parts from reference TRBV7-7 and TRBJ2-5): GAGVSQSPRYKVTKRGQDVTLRCDPISSHATLYWYQQALGQGPEFLTYFNYEAQPDKSGLPSDRFSAERPEGSISTLTIQRTEQRDSAMYRCASSLDGGETQYFGPGTRLLVL.

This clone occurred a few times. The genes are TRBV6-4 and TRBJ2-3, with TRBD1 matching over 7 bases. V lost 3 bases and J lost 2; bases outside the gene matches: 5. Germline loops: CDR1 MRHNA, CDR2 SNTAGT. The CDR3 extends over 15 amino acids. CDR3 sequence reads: CASSEGQDHTDTQYF. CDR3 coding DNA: TGTGCCAGCAGTGAAGGACAGGACCACACAGATACGCAGTATTTT.